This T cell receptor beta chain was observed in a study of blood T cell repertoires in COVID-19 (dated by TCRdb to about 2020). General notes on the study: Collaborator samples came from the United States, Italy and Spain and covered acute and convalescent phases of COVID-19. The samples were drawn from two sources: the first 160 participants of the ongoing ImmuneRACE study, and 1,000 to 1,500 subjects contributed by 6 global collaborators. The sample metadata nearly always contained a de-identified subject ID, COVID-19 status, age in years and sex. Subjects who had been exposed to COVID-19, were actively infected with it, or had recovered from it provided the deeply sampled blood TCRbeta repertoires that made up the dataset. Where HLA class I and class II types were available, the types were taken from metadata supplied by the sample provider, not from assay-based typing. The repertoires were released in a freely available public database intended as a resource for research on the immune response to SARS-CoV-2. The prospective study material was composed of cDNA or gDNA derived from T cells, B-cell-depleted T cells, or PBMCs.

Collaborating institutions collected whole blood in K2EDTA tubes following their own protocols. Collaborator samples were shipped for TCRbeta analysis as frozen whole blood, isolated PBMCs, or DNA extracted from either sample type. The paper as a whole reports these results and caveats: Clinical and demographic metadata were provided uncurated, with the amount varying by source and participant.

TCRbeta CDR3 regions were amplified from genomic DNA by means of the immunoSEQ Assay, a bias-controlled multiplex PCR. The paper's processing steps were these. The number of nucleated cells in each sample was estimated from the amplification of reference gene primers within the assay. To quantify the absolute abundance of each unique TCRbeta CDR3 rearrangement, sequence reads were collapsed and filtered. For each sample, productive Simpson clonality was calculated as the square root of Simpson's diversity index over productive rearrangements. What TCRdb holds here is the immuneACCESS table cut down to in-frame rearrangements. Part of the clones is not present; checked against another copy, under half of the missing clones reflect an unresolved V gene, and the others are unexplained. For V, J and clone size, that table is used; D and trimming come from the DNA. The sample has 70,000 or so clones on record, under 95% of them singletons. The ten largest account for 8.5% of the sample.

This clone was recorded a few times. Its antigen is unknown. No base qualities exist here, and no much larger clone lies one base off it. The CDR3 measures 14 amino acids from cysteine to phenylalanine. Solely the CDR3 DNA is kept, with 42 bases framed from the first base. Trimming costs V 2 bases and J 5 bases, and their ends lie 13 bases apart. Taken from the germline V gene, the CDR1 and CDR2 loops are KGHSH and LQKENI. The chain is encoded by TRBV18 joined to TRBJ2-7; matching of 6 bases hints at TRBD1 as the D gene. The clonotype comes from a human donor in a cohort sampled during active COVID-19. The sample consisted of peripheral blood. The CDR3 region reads CASSPERQGNEQYF. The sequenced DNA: TGTGCCAGCTCACCAGAGCGGCAGGGGAACGAGCAGTACTTC.